This TCR beta chain is from a study of metastatic and nonmetastatic thyroid tumors. Study-wide background: Both malignant and benign thyroid patients supplied peripheral blood and tumor or nodule tissue samples, across which the repertoires of these patients were then compared.

No patient had received any treatment before thyroid surgery. This clone has just one count. As originally analysed: Researchers built a distant-metastasis classifier for papillary thyroid cancer that drew on CDR3 differences across clinicopathological groups. MiXCR reprocessed the PCR reads for TCRdb. What appears here as the V and J calls and clone size reflects TCRdb's work, not the paper's. The sample has under 100,000 clones, approximately 9% seen once; the top ten hold 8.8%. The CDR3 sequence is 15 residues long. In germline, CDR1 is SGDLS, CDR2 YYNGEE. V dropped 3 bases and J dropped 1 base, with 13 bases sitting between them.

V is TRBV9 and J is TRBJ1-1; tentatively, D is TRBD1 (5 bases). Sequenced: blood. The clonotype comes from a female donor with papillary thyroid cancer or a benign thyroid nodule (not recorded which). Some clones in this sample may be carry-over from other donors' samples. CDR3 residues: CASSAGAGRNTEAFF. The DNA of the CDR3 is TGTGCCAGCAGCGCCGGGGCAGGGAGGAACACTGAAGCTTTCTTT.